The 9 T cell receptor beta chains reported below all come from one sample, sequenced in a study of blood T cell repertoires in COVID-19. Repertoires were generated with immunoSEQ multiplex PCR, while TCRdb's copy carries only in-frame clones and drops some. The data contain roughly 250,000 clones, about 90% of them singletons. The source material was PBMCs or T cells enriched from blood (not recorded which). The receptors come from a human donor in a cohort exposed to, infected with or recovered from COVID-19 (not recorded which). The donor label of this sample is uncertain.

This clone was recorded once. J is TRBJ2-1 and V is TRBV10-3; possible D gene TRBD1, 5 bases. V lost 0 bases, J lost 5 bases, and 14 bases lay in between. Looked up from germline, CDR1 is ENHRY and CDR2 is SYGVKD. The CDR3 sequence is 16 residues long. The CDR3 coding sequence is TGTGCCATCAGTGAGTCCAGGGCCGAACGGGACAATGAGCAGTTCTTC. This codes for CAISESRAERDNEQFF.

CDR3 region: CASSPRRGRAYEQYF. The CDR3 coding sequence is TGTGCCAGCAGCCCCCGCAGGGGGCGCGCCTACGAGCAGTACTTC. The rearrangement uses TRBV7-9 and TRBJ2-7, with 8 bases aligning to TRBD1. This CDR3 has 15 amino acids. The junction had 8 bases not matched to a gene; V was cut back by 5 bases and J by 2 bases. Germline CDR1 reads SEHNR; CDR2 reads FQNEAQ (reference sequence).

The rearrangement joins TRBV18 to TRBJ2-4; 7 bases line up with TRBD1. V lost 3 bases to trimming and J lost 4 bases; unmatched junction nucleotides: 9. From germline, CDR1 is KGHSH and CDR2 LQKENI. The CDR3 is 16 amino acids. The DNA for the CDR3 is TGTGCCAGCTCACCGCCTTCCGGACAGGTTAAAAACATTCAGTACTTC. Translating gives CASSPPSGQVKNIQYF.

The chain recombines TRBV5-8 with TRBJ2-7; D might be TRBD2 (5 bases). Between the trimmed V and J ends, which lost 1 base and 6 bases, there was a span of 17 bases. The germline CDR1 and CDR2 sequences are SGHTS and YDEGEE. The CDR3 sequence is 15 residues long. This CDR3 reads CASSLIRALGGEQYF. CDR3 sequence (DNA): TGTGCCAGCAGCTTGATTAGAGCCCTAGGAGGCGAGCAGTACTTC.

This chain connects TRBV6-5 to TRBJ1-6, with TRBD1 identical over 7 bases. The J segment lost 7 bases and the V segment lost 7 bases, leaving 7 bases of the junction unmatched. CDR3 length: 14 residues. Germline-derived CDR1 and CDR2 are MNHEY and SVGAGI. The CDR3 region has the DNA TGTGCCAGCACCTTGGGACAGAGAAATTCACCCCTCCACTTT. Translated: CASTLGQRNSPLHF.

The V gene is TRBV27, the J gene TRBJ2-7; D possibly corresponds to TRBD2 (7 bases). Trimming removed 2 bases at V and 2 bases at J, with 13 bases between. The germline V gene has CDR1 MNHEY and CDR2 SMNVEV (reference sequence). CDR3 length: 15 residues. This CDR3 is CASSLGTGGPYEQYF. The DNA of the CDR3 is TGTGCCAGCAGTTTAGGGACGGGGGGCCCCTACGAGCAGTACTTC.

This rearrangement joins TRBV5-1 to TRBJ2-1; 7 bases align to TRBD1. This CDR3 comprises 16 residues. Unmatched junction bases numbered 11, after V lost 4 bases and J lost 4 bases. The germline CDR1 and CDR2 sequences are SGHRS and YFSETQ. The CDR3 loop is CASSGTSGQNYNEQFF. The CDR3 DNA sequence: TGCGCCAGCAGCGGAACCTCGGGACAGAATTACAATGAGCAGTTCTTC.

V gene TRBV19 combines with J gene TRBJ2-5; TRBD1 might be the D (7 bases). Between the trimmed V and J ends, which lost 6 bases and 5 bases, there was a span of 13 bases. Germline CDR1 reads LNHDA; CDR2 reads SQIVND (reference sequence). This CDR3 has 13 residues. DNA for the CDR3: TGTGCCAGTAGGGAGGGGGCGGGGGAGACCCAGTACTTC. Amino acid sequence: CASREGAGETQYF.

The rearrangement joins TRBV27 to TRBJ2-7; D is undetermined. V was pared by 3 bases and J by 4 bases, with 16 bases between. The CDR3 sequence is 15 residues long. CDR1 is MNHEY, CDR2 SMNVEV, per germline (reference sequence). The CDR3 sequence is CASSFGSRPLYEQYF. DNA for the CDR3: TGTGCCAGCAGTTTTGGTAGCCGGCCTCTTTACGAGCAGTACTTC.